The 30 T cell receptor beta chains below come from one sample, sequenced in a study of blood T cell repertoires in COVID-19. Only in-frame clones appear in the TCRdb table, and some are missing; sequencing was by immunoSEQ multiplex PCR. This table holds 120,000 to 150,000 clones, over 75% found once. The material sequenced was PBMCs or T cells enriched from blood (not recorded which). The source is a woman in her 30s with acute COVID-19.

The V gene is TRBV19, the J gene TRBJ1-3; the D is unclear. In germline, CDR1 is LNHDA, CDR2 SQIVND (reference sequence). The CDR3 is made up of 18 amino acids. V lost 3 bases and J 0 bases, leaving 18 bases between the germline ends. The CDR3 loop reads CASSMVVAGLVSGNTIYF. For the CDR3, the DNA is TGTGCCAGTAGTATGGTGGTCGCAGGCCTTGTCTCTGGAAACACCATATATTTT.

J is TRBJ2-2 and V is TRBV6-2 or TRBV6-3; the D is unclear. Germline V gene lookup returns CDR1 MNHEY and CDR2 SVGEGT. There are 12 residues in the CDR3. V lost 2 bases to trimming and J lost 6 bases, with 4 bases between them. CDR3 coding DNA: TGTGCCAGCAGTTACAGAGCCGGGGAGCTGTTTTTT. The encoded protein is CASSYRAGELFF.

The genes are TRBV9 and TRBJ1-1; D not certain. Germline V gene lookup returns CDR1 SGDLS and CDR2 YYNGEE. This CDR3 has 14 residues. The V gene lost 3 bases and the J gene lost 0 bases, with 9 bases spanning the gap. The CDR3 bases are TGTGCCAGCAGCGCCATAAGCATGAACACTGAAGCTTTCTTT. Translated: CASSAISMNTEAFF.

The rearrangement links TRBV6-2 or TRBV6-3 to TRBJ1-4, with TRBD1 matching over 7 bases. The ends lost 0 bases at V and 7 bases at J; junction bases unmatched: 5. The germline gives CDR1 MNHEY, CDR2 SVGEGT. The CDR3 has 15 residues. CDR3 sequence reads: CASSYSGQHPEKLFF. CDR3 nucleotide sequence: TGTGCCAGCAGTTACTCGGGACAGCACCCTGAAAAACTGTTTTTT.

The gene calls are TRBV5-1 and TRBJ2-7; tentative D call: TRBD2 (7 bases). The CDR3 has 13 amino acids. CDR1 SGHRS and CDR2 YFSETQ come from the germline V gene. Trimming took off 0 bases at V and 7 bases at J, with 11 bases between the two ends. In nucleotides, the CDR3 is TGCGCCAGCAGCTTGGAGGGGGGGCAGGAGCAGTACTTC. Translating it yields CASSLEGGQEQYF.

The genes are TRBV6-5 and TRBJ2-6; D is undetermined. The CDR3 runs to 15 residues. The V gene lost 8 bases and the J gene lost 0 bases, with 11 bases spanning the gap. In germline, CDR1 is MNHEY, CDR2 SVGAGI. Here the CDR3 DNA reads TGTGCCAGCTCTAGGCTGAGCTCTGGGGCCAACGTCCTGACTTTC. It specifies CASSRLSSGANVLTF.

The genes are TRBV6-6 and TRBJ2-7; 10 nucleotides align to TRBD1. Trimming took 8 bases from V and 5 from J; bases not matched to a gene: 3. This CDR3 is built from 12 residues. CDR1 and CDR2 (germline): MNHNY, SVGAGI (reference sequence). The DNA of the CDR3 is TGTGCCAGCTCGGACAGGGGGAACGAGCAGTACTTC. It codes for CASSDRGNEQYF.

Comment on this clone: A junction boundary mismatches the germline segment, possibly from a read error. The rearrangement links TRBV7-7 to TRBJ2-3; TRBD2 aligns across 11 bases. Looked up from germline, CDR1 is SSHAT and CDR2 is FNYEAQ (reference sequence). The CDR3 has 16 amino acids. CDR3 in DNA: TGTGCTAGCAGCGCGTTACTAGCGGGAGCTGGTAGTACGCAGTATTTT. The encoded protein is CASSALLAGAGSTQYF.

The chain recombines TRBV3-1 (or the pseudogene TRBV3-2) with TRBJ2-3; possibly TRBD2 for D (5 bases). Trimming cost V 2 bases and J 2 bases, with 11 bases left between them. This CDR3 comprises 15 residues. The V gene's germline CDR1 is LGHDT and CDR2 YNNKEL (reference sequence). The chain's CDR3 is CASSQYSVLTDTQYF. In DNA, the CDR3 is TGTGCCAGCAGCCAATATAGCGTACTCACAGATACGCAGTATTTT.

The CDR3 sequence is CASSGQGITGYTF. As DNA, the CDR3 is TGTGCCAGTAGCGGACAGGGGATAACAGGCTACACCTTC. V usage is TRBV19 and J usage is TRBJ1-2, with 9 bases matching TRBD1. CDR1 and CDR2 (germline): LNHDA, SQIVND (reference sequence). With 6 bases clipped from V and 8 bases from J, the junction kept 7 bases outside the gene matches. The CDR3 has 13 amino acids.

The count of this clone is one. The chain joins TRBV15 to TRBJ2-5, with D tentatively TRBD2 (7 bases). Trimming removed 0 bases from V and 4 bases from J, with 9 bases in between. Germline V gene sequence: CDR1 LNHNV, CDR2 YYDKDF (reference sequence). The CDR3 spans 14 residues. The CDR3 sequence is CATSRDGGRETQYF. CDR3 nucleotide sequence: TGTGCCACCAGCAGAGACGGGGGGCGAGAGACCCAGTACTTC.

This clone showed up just a few times. V usage is TRBV4-2 and J usage is TRBJ1-1; D possibly corresponds to TRBD1 (5 bases). V lost 0 bases, J lost 0 bases, and 14 bases lay in between. Looked up from germline, CDR1 is LGHNA and CDR2 is YNFKEQ. The length of the CDR3 is 17 residues. CDR3 sequence reads: CASSQDVRAVVNTEAFF. The CDR3 bases are TGTGCCAGCAGCCAAGATGTCAGGGCCGTCGTGAACACTGAAGCTTTCTTT.

V usage is TRBV7-2 and J usage is TRBJ1-4; D unresolved. The CDR3 is 16 residues long. The germline CDR1 and CDR2 sequences are SGHTA and FQGNSA. Trimming took off 2 bases at V and 6 bases at J, with 16 bases between the two ends. This CDR3 is CASSLLLREGYEKLFF. The CDR3 DNA is TGTGCCAGCAGCTTATTGTTACGGGAGGGTTATGAAAAACTGTTTTTT.

This clone was picked up a small number of times. The V and J genes are TRBV7-8 and TRBJ2-1, with D perhaps TRBD1 (5 bases). Trimming shortened V by 4 bases and J by 1 base, and 11 bases separated the two germline ends. The V gene's germline CDR1 is SGHVS and CDR2 FQNEAQ. The CDR3 covers 15 residues. Here the CDR3 DNA reads TGTGCCAGCAGCTCGAGCAGGGTTTCCTACAATGAGCAGTTCTTC. Translated: CASSSSRVSYNEQFF.

The V and J genes are TRBV11-2 and TRBJ2-5, with a tentative D call TRBD2 (5 bases). CDR3 size: 17 residues. Trimming shortened V by 5 bases and J by 1 base, and 20 bases separated the two germline ends. Germline-derived CDR1 and CDR2 are SGHAT and FQNNGV. For the CDR3, the DNA is TGTGCCAGCAGCCCCAAACGGTCAGCGGAGCCCCAAGAGACCCAGTACTTC. Translating gives CASSPKRSAEPQETQYF.

The rearrangement links TRBV6-5 to TRBJ2-7, with 9 nucleotides matching TRBD2. The germline gives CDR1 MNHEY, CDR2 SVGAGI. The length of the CDR3 is 14 residues. V dropped 7 bases and J dropped 4; count of bases not matched to a gene: 8. CDR3 sequence: CASKVAGEEYEQYF. The CDR3 DNA sequence: TGTGCCAGCAAGGTAGCGGGAGAGGAATACGAGCAGTACTTC.

The chain is built from TRBV28 and TRBJ2-2, with TRBD2 identical over 10 bases. Germline-derived CDR1 and CDR2 are MDHEN and SYDVKM. Trimming removed 4 bases from V and 9 bases from J; junction bases left unmatched: 8. This CDR3 is built from 15 residues. Here the CDR3 reads CASSYLAGADWELFF. CDR3 in DNA: TGTGCCAGCAGTTATCTAGCGGGAGCGGATTGGGAGCTGTTTTTT.

This chain's CDR3 is CASSYEGYRTGESNQPQHF. The CDR3 bases are TGTGCCAGCAGTTACGAAGGATACCGGACAGGAGAATCAAATCAGCCCCAGCATTTT. V gene TRBV6-7 combines with J gene TRBJ1-5; TRBD1 matches at 7 bases. TRBV6-7 belongs to the ORF category, with a function that is uncertain. The CDR3 is 19 residues long. J lost 4 bases, V lost 2 bases, and 17 bases had no gene match.

This sequence joins TRBV5-1 and TRBJ2-2; TRBD2 matches 12 bases. The CDR3 has 16 amino acids. CDR1 is SGHRS, CDR2 YFSETQ, per germline. The ends lost 4 bases at V and 1 base at J; junction bases unmatched: 2. CDR3 protein: CASSQGLAGNTGELFF. The DNA for the CDR3 is TGCGCCAGCAGCCAGGGACTAGCGGGGAACACCGGGGAGCTGTTTTTT.

The chain uses TRBV15 and TRBJ1-4; D is ambiguous. The CDR3 sequence is 17 residues long. Per germline, CDR1 LNHNV and CDR2 YYDKDF (reference sequence). Trimming stripped 3 bases from V and 0 bases from J, with 14 bases between. CDR3 coding DNA: TGTGCCACCAGCAGGCACTGTGAGGTTGCAACTAATGAAAAACTGTTTTTT. Amino acids: CATSRHCEVATNEKLFF.

V and J are TRBV28 and TRBJ1-1; D is possibly TRBD1 (5 bases). Germline CDR1 is MDHEN and CDR2 is SYDVKM. The length of the CDR3 is 12 residues. V was cut by 5 bases and J by 4 bases, with 8 bases left in between. CDR3 protein: CASSLRVTEAFF. The CDR3 DNA is TGTGCCAGCAGTCTCAGGGTCACTGAAGCTTTCTTT.

The chain uses TRBV15 and TRBJ2-7; TRBD1 aligns across 8 bases. There are 13 residues in the CDR3. The ends lost 9 bases at V and 7 bases at J; junction bases unmatched: 11. From germline, CDR1 is LNHNV and CDR2 YYDKDF (reference sequence). Here the CDR3 reads CATQNDRGQEQYF. DNA of the CDR3: TGTGCCACTCAGAACGACAGGGGACAGGAGCAGTACTTC.

This clone has a single count. The gene calls are TRBV4-1 and TRBJ2-7; 12 positions agree with TRBD2. The V segment lost 0 bases and the J segment 1 base; nucleotides outside the gene matches: 10. The CDR3 totals 19 residues. Germline-derived CDR1 and CDR2 are MGHRA and YSYEKL. The CDR3: CASSQESSGRAIPSYEQYF. For the CDR3, the DNA is TGCGCCAGCAGCCAAGAATCTAGCGGGAGGGCCATACCGTCCTACGAGCAGTACTTC.

The rearrangement uses TRBV10-2 and TRBJ2-5; the D gene is possibly TRBD2 (5 bases). CDR3 length: 14 residues. The germline V gene encodes CDR1 WSHSY and CDR2 SAAADI. Deletions cut 10 bases from V and 1 base from J, with 16 bases between. The DNA for the CDR3 is TGCGCCACCAACCGAGCGGCTGCCCAAGAGACCCAGTACTTC. Residues: CATNRAAAQETQYF.

CDR3 sequence reads: CASSRRDRGSNEQFF. CDR3 nucleotide sequence: TGTGCCAGCAGCCGCCGGGACAGGGGCAGCAATGAGCAGTTCTTC. The chain links TRBV7-9 to TRBJ2-1; the match to TRBD1 covers 10 bases. Germline assignment: CDR1 SEHNR and CDR2 FQNEAQ (reference sequence). The V and J ends lost 5 bases and 6 bases, in that order; junction bases with no gene match: 7. The CDR3 has 15 amino acids.

The rearrangement links TRBV7-8 to TRBJ2-2; 9 bases are shared with TRBD1. The CDR3 loop spans 15 amino acids. V gave up 3 bases and J gave up 7 bases; unmatched junction bases: 6. From germline, CDR1 is SGHVS and CDR2 FQNEAQ. CDR3 amino acids: CASSFRRDRVGELFF. CDR3 coding DNA: TGTGCCAGCAGCTTTCGCCGGGACAGGGTCGGGGAGCTGTTTTTT. The full variable domain, completed using reference TRBV7-8 and TRBJ2-2, is GAGVSQSPRYKVAKRGQDVALRCDPISGHVSLFWYQQALGQGPEFLTYFQNEAQLDKSGLPSDRFFAERPEGSVSTLKIQRTQQEDSAVYLCASSFRRDRVGELFFGEGSRLTVL.

The J gene is TRBJ1-4, the V gene TRBV18; no firm D call. The V gene lost 5 bases and the J gene lost 5 bases, with 3 bases spanning the gap. CDR3 size: 11 residues. Germline-derived CDR1 and CDR2 are KGHSH and LQKENI. The CDR3 bases are TGTGCCAGCTCAGAGAATGAAAAACTGTTTTTT. Translated: CASSENEKLFF.

This clone came up a few times. The genes are TRBV16 and TRBJ2-1; perhaps TRBD2 as D (6 bases). V was clipped by 1 base and J by 9 bases, with 10 bases between them. Germline CDR1 KGHSY, CDR2 FQNENV. The CDR3 consists of 13 residues. This chain's CDR3 is CASSQFSGLEQFF. CDR3 DNA: TGTGCCAGCAGCCAATTTAGCGGACTTGAGCAGTTCTTC.

The gene calls are TRBV20-1 and TRBJ1-2; D gene unclear. This CDR3 spans 11 amino acids. With 4 bases removed from V and 8 bases from J, the gap between germline ends came to 11 bases. Germline assignment: CDR1 DFQATT and CDR2 SNEGSKA (reference sequence). The chain's CDR3 is CSAIDNDGYTF. CDR3 bases: TGCAGTGCTATCGACAACGACGGCTACACCTTC.

The rearrangement uses TRBV18 and TRBJ1-1; TRBD1 matches 7 bases. The V gene's germline CDR1 is KGHSH and CDR2 LQKENI. CDR3 size: 15 residues. J gave up 1 base and V 2 bases, and 4 bases lay outside the gene matches. The CDR3 DNA reads as TGTGCCAGCTCACCAGGGACAGAGAGGAACACTGAAGCTTTCTTT. This encodes CASSPGTERNTEAFF.